The clone carrying this TCR beta chain was counted between two and nine times. Unmatched junction bases numbered 7, after V lost 3 bases and J lost 2 bases. The CDR3 runs 17 residues. Germline V gene lookup returns CDR1 SNHLY and CDR2 FYNNEI. This entry comes from a study of blood T cell repertoires in COVID-19. Whole-study context: Both acute and convalescent COVID-19 samples were obtained from the United States, Italy and Spain. From T cells, B-cell-depleted T cells, or PBMCs came the material, which was cDNA or gDNA.

Repertoires were generated with immunoSEQ multiplex PCR, while TCRdb's copy carries only in-frame clones and drops some. This sample has 110,000 or so clones, with approximately 82% found just once. The receptor was isolated from a woman in her seventies with acute or convalescent COVID-19. Sequencing was performed on peripheral blood. This chain uses TRBV2 with TRBJ2-7; 13 nucleotides match TRBD2. The CDR3 reads CASSDPGLAGIAYEQYF. The CDR3 region has the DNA TGTGCCAGCAGTGACCCGGGACTAGCGGGGATAGCCTACGAGCAGTACTTC.